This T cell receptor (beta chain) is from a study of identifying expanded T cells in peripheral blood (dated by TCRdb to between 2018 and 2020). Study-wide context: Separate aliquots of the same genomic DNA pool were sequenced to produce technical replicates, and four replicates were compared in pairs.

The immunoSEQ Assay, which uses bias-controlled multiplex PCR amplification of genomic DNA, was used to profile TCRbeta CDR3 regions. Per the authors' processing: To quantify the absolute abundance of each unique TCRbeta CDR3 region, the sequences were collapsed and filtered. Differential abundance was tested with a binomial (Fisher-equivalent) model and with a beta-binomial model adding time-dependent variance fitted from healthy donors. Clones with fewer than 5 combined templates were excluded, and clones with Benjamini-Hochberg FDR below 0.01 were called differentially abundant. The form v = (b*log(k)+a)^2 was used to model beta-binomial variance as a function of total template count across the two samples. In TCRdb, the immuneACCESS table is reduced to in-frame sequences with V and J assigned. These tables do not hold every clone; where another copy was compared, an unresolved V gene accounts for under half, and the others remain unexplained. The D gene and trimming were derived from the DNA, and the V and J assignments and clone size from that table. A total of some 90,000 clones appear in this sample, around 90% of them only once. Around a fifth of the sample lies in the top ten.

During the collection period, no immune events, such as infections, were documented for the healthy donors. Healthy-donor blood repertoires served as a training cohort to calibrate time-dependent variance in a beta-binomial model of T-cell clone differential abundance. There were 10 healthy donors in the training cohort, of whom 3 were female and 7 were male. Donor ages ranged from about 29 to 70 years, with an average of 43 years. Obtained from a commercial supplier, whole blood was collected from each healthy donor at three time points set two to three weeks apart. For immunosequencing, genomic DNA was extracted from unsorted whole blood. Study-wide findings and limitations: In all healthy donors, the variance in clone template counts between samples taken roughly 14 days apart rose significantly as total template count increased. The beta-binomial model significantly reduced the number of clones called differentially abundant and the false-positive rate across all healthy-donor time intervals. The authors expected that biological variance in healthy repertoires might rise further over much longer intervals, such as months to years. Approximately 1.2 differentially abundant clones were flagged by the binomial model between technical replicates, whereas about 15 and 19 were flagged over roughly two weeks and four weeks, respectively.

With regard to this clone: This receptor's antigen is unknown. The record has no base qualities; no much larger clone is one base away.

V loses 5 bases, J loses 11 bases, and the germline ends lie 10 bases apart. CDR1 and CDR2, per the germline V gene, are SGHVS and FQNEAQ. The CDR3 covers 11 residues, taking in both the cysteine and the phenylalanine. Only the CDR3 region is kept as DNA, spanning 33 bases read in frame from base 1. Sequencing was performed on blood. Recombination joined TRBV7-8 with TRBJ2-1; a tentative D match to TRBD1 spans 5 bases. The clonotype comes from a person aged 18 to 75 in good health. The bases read TGTGCCAGCAGCAGGGGTGTGAAGCAGTTCTTC. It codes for CASSRGVKQFF.